Each of the 5 T cell receptor beta chains below was sequenced from the same sample in a study of T cell responses to AZD1222 COVID-19 vaccine. Only in-frame clones appear in the TCRdb table, and some are missing; sequencing was by immunoSEQ multiplex PCR. This repertoire shows roughly 200,000 clones, roughly 90% found once; its top ten account for 3% to 3.5%. The starting material was peripheral blood, obtained 28 days after the second AZD1222 dose. The receptor source for this set is an adult who received the AZD1222 COVID-19 vaccine.

This chain uses TRBV6-4 with TRBJ1-5; no definite D call. Germline CDR1 and CDR2: MRHNA and SNTAGT. The CDR3 contains 14 residues. V was cut by 5 bases and J by 6 bases, with 14 bases left in between. This chain's CDR3 is CASSSNPGGQPQHF. As DNA, the CDR3 is TGTGCCAGCAGTTCCAACCCGGGCGGTCAGCCCCAGCATTTT.

This sequence joins TRBV11-2 and TRBJ1-1; 12 bases match TRBD1. This CDR3 spans 16 amino acids. J lost 4 bases, V lost 5 bases, and 8 bases had no gene match. The germline gives CDR1 SGHAT, CDR2 FQNNGV. In nucleotides, the CDR3 is TGTGCCAGCAGCGGCCGGGACAGGGGGCCTCTCACTGAAGCTTTCTTT. Protein: CASSGRDRGPLTEAFF.

This chain uses TRBV9 with TRBJ2-3; TRBD2 might be the D (6 bases). Trimming took off 1 base at V and 1 base at J, with 7 bases between the two ends. The CDR3 is 14 amino acids. Germline assignment: CDR1 SGDLS and CDR2 YYNGEE. CDR3 loop: CASSVSSGTDTQYF. In nucleotides, the CDR3 is TGTGCCAGCAGCGTATCTAGCGGCACAGATACGCAGTATTTT. Full variable domain (outside the CDR3, taken from reference TRBV9 and TRBJ2-3): DSGVTQTPKHLITATGQRVTLRCSPRSGDLSVYWYQQSLDQGLQFLIQYYNGEERAKGNILERFSAQQFPDLHSELNLSSLELGDSALYFCASSVSSGTDTQYFGPGTRLTVL.

This chain connects TRBV9 to TRBJ2-3; tentatively, D is TRBD2 (5 bases). The CDR3 extends over 15 amino acids. Germline assignment: CDR1 SGDLS and CDR2 YYNGEE. V lost 9 bases, J lost 0 bases, and 17 bases lay in between. The CDR3 region has the DNA TGTGCCATCGAAGTCCCCGGGGATAGCACAGATACGCAGTATTTT. This encodes CAIEVPGDSTDTQYF. Full variable domain (remainder filled in from reference TRBV9 and TRBJ2-3): DSGVTQTPKHLITATGQRVTLRCSPRSGDLSVYWYQQSLDQGLQFLIQYYNGEERAKGNILERFSAQQFPDLHSELNLSSLELGDSALYFCAIEVPGDSTDTQYFGPGTRLTVL.

The chain recombines TRBV10-2 with TRBJ1-1; D may be TRBD1 (6 bases). Per germline, CDR1 WSHSY and CDR2 SAAADI. Between the trimmed V and J ends, which lost 6 bases and 1 base, there was a span of 9 bases. The CDR3 is 13 residues long. As DNA, the CDR3 is TGCGCCAGCAGAGGGGGACCGAACACTGAAGCTTTCTTT. This codes for CASRGGPNTEAFF.